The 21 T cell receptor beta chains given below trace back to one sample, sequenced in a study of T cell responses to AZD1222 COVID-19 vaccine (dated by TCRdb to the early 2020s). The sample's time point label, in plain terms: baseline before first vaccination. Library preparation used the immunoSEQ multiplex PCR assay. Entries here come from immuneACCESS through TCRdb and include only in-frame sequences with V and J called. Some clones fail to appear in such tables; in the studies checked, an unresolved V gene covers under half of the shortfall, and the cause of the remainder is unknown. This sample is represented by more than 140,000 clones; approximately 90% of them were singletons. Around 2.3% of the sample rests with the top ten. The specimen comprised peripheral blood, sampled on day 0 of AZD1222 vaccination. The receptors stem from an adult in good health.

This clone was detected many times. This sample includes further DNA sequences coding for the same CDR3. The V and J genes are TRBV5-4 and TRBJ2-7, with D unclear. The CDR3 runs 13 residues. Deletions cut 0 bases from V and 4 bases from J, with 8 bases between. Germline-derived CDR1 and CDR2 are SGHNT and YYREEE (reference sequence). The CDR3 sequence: CASSLEREYEQYF. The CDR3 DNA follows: TGTGCCAGCAGCTTGGAAAGGGAATACGAGCAGTACTTC.

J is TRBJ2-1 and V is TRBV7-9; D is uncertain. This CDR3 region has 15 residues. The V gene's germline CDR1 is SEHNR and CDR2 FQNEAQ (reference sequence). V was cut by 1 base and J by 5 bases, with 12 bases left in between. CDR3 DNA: TGTGCCAGCAGCTTAGACAGCAGCAGGAACAATGAGCAGTTCTTC. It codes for CASSLDSSRNNEQFF.

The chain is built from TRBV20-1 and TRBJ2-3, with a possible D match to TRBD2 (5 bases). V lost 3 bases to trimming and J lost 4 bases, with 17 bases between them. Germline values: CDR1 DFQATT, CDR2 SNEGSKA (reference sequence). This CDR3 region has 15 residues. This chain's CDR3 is CSASRFQERADTQYF. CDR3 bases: TGCAGTGCTAGTAGGTTCCAAGAGAGGGCAGATACGCAGTATTTT.

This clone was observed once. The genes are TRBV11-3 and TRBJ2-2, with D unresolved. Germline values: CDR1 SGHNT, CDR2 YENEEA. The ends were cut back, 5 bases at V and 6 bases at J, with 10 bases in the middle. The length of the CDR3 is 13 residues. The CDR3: CASSPTAAGELFF. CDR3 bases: TGTGCCAGCAGCCCTACGGCGGCCGGGGAGCTGTTTTTT.

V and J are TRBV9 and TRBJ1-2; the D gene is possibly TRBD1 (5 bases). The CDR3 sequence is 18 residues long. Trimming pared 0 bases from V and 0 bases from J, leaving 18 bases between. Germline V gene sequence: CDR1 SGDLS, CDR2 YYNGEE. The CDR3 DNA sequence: TGTGCCAGCAGCGTAGAATCAGGGAGAGGAGCAACTAACTATGGCTACACCTTC. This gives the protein CASSVESGRGATNYGYTF.

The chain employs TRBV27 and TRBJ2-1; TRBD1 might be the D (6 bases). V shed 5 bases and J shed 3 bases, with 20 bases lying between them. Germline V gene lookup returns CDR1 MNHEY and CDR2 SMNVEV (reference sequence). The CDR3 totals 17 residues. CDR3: CASSTATTGTIYNEQFF. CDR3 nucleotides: TGTGCCAGCAGTACCGCGACGACAGGTACCATCTACAATGAGCAGTTCTTC.

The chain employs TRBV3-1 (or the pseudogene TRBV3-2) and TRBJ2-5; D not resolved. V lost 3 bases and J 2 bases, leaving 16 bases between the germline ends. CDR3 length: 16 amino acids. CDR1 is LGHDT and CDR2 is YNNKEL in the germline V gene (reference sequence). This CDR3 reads CASSQVLSVGQETQYF. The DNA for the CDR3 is TGTGCCAGCAGCCAGGTCTTGAGTGTGGGACAAGAGACCCAGTACTTC.

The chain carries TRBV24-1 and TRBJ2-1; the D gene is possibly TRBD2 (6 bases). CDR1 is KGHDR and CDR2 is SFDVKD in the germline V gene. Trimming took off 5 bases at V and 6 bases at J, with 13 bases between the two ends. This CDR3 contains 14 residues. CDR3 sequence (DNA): TGTGCCACCAGTGGGAGGGGCAGATTCAATGAGCAGTTCTTC. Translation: CATSGRGRFNEQFF.

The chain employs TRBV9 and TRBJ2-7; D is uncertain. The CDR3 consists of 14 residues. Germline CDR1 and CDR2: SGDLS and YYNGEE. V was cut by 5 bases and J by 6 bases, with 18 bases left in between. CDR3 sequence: CASSYSDSPGEQYF. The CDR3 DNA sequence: TGTGCCAGCAGTTATTCAGACTCCCCGGGCGAGCAGTACTTC.

As DNA, the CDR3 is TGTGCCAGCAGTTACCCGGGGGGCACCGGGGAGCTGTTTTTT. Protein: CASSYPGGTGELFF. The rearrangement links TRBV6-2 or TRBV6-3 to TRBJ2-2; 7 bases fit TRBD2. Germline assignment: CDR1 MNHEY and CDR2 SVGEGT. V lost 2 bases to trimming and J lost 4 bases; unmatched junction nucleotides: 1. The CDR3 is 14 residues long.

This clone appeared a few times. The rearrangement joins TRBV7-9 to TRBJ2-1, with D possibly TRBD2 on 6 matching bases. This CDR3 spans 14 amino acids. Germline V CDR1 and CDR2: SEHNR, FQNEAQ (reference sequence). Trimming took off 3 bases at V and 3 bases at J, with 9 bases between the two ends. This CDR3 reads CASSFWGLYNEQFF. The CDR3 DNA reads TGTGCCAGCAGCTTTTGGGGACTCTACAATGAGCAGTTCTTC.

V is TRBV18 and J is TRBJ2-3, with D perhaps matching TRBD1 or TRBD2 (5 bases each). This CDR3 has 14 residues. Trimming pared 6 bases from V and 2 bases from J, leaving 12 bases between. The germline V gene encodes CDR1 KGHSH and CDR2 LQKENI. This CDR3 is CASSGPWATDTQYF. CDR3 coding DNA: TGTGCCAGCTCGGGACCTTGGGCCACAGATACGCAGTATTTT.

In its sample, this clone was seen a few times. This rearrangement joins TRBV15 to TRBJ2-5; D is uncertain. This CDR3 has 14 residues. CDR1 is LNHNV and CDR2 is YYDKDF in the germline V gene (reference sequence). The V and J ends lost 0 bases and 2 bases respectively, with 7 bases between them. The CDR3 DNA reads TGTGCCACCAGCAGAGACCAGAGACAAGAGACCCAGTACTTC. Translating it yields CATSRDQRQETQYF.

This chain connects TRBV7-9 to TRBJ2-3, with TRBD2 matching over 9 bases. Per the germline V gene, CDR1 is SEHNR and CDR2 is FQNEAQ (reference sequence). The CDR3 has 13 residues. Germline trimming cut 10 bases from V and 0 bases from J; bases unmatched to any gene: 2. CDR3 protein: CAIGLASTDTQYF. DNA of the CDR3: TGTGCCATTGGACTAGCGAGCACAGATACGCAGTATTTT.

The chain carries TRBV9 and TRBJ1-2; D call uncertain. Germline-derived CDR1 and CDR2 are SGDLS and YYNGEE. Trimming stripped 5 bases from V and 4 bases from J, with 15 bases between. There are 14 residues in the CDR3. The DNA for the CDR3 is TGTGCCAGCAGTGTTGGCGTACCTATCTATGGCTACACCTTC. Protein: CASSVGVPIYGYTF.

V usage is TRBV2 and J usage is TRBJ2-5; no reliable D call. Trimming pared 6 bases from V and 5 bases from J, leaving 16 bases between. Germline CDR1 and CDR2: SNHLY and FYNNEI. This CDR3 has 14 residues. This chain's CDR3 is CASSPGVSGETQYF. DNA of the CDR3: TGTGCCAGCAGCCCTGGTGTCTCCGGGGAGACCCAGTACTTC.

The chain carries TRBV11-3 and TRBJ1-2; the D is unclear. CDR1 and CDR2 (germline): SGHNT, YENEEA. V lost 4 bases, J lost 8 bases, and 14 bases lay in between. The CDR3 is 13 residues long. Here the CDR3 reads CASSSVAGPGYTF. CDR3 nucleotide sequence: TGTGCCAGCAGCTCCGTGGCCGGCCCGGGCTACACCTTC.

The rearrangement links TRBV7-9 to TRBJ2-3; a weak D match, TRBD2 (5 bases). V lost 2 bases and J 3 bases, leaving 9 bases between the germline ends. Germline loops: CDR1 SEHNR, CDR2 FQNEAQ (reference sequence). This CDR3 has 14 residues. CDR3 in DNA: TGTGCCAGCAGCTTATTCCGGGAAACAGATACGCAGTATTTT. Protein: CASSLFRETDTQYF.

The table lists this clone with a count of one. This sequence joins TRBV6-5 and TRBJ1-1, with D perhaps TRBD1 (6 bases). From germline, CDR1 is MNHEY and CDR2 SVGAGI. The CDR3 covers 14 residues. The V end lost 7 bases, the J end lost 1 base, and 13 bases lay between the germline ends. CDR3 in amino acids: CASKGEPRNTEAFF. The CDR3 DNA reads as TGTGCCAGCAAGGGGGAACCGCGGAACACTGAAGCTTTCTTT.

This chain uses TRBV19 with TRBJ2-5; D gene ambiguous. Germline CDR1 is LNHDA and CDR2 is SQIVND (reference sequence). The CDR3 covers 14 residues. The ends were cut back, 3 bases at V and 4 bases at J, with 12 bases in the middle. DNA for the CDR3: TGTGCCAGTAGTATTCCCAGCGAAGGAGAGACCCAGTACTTC. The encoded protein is CASSIPSEGETQYF. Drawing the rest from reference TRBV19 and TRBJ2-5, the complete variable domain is DGGITQSPKYLFRKEGQNVTLSCEQNLNHDAMYWYRQDPGQGLRLIYYSQIVNDFQKGDIAEGYSVSREKKESFPLTVTSAQKNPTAFYLCASSIPSEGETQYFGPGTRLLVL.

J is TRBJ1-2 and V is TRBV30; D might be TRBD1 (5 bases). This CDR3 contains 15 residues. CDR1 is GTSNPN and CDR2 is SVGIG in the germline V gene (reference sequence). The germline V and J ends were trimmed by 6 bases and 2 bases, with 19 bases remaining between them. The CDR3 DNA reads TGTGCCTGCCCCGCGTGGGGCCTTGGCAACTATGGCTACACCTTC. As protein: CACPAWGLGNYGYTF.